This TCR beta chain was sequenced during a study of T cell responses to AZD1222 COVID-19 vaccine. Only in-frame clones appear in the TCRdb table, and some are missing; sequencing was by immunoSEQ multiplex PCR. The repertoire holds 110,000 or so clones, with approximately 88% as singletons. The germline V and J ends were trimmed by 3 bases and 4 bases, with 9 bases remaining between them. The CDR3 has 13 residues. Germline assignment: CDR1 SGHDN and CDR2 FVKESK. V gene TRBV14 combines with J gene TRBJ1-2; tentatively, D is TRBD1 (6 bases). The sequence was collected from an adult who received the AZD1222 COVID-19 vaccine. Sequences were derived from peripheral blood, sampled 28 days after the second AZD1222 dose. The CDR3 sequence: CASSQGGGYGYTF. CDR3 coding DNA: TGTGCCAGCAGCCAGGGGGGCGGCTATGGCTACACCTTC. Complete variable domain (other parts from reference TRBV14 and TRBJ1-2): EAGVTQFPSHSVIEKGQTVTLRCDPISGHDNLYWYRRVMGKEIKFLLHFVKESKQDESGMPNNRFLAERTGGTYSTLKVQPAELEDSGVYFCASSQGGGYGYTFGSGTRLTVV.